This is a list of T cell receptor beta chains from one sample in a study of T cell changes during pregnancy in multiple sclerosis. Generated by immunoSEQ multiplex PCR, the TCRdb table keeps only in-frame clones and is missing some. The sample holds over 40,000 clones; about nine tenths are singletons and the top ten take approximately 1%. The material sequenced was CD4+ T cells from peripheral blood mononuclear cells, taken in the second trimester of pregnancy. The receptors were sampled from a female donor with multiple sclerosis, enrolled in a pregnancy study. CDR3s include the opening cysteine and the closing phenylalanine or tryptophan. The D gene is left open where the match is weak. Not all rows give a size; the values are once, few, many and, for expanded clones, a class.

>TRBV7-9|NA|TRBJ1-2|NA
TGTGCCAGCACTACGGAAGGGGGTGTCTATGGCTACACCTTC
CASTTEGGVYGYTF
>TRBV2|NA|TRBJ2-2|TRBD2
TGTGCCAGCAGTTGGGACTACCTCACCGGGGAGCTGTTTTTT
CASSWDYLTGELFF
>TRBV28|NA|TRBJ1-2|NA
TGTGCCAGCAGTTTAACTCAAGCGGGACGGACTGGTGGCTACACCTTC
CASSLTQAGRTGGYTF
>TRBV7-2|NA|TRBJ2-7|NA
TGTGCCAGCAGCTTTGGCGGGACCGCCTACGAGCAGTACTTC
CASSFGGTAYEQYF
>TRBV9|NA|TRBJ2-2|NA
TGTGCCAGCAGCGTAGGGCATACAGGAATCACCGGGGAGCTGTTTTTT
CASSVGHTGITGELFF
>TRBV28|NA|TRBJ1-1|NA
TGTGCCAGCAGCCGGGGTCTCTCTGAAGCTTTCTTT
CASSRGLSEAFF
>TRBV19|few|TRBJ1-4|TRBD1
TGTGCCAGTAGTTCTGGGACAGGGAATAATGAAAAACTGTTTTTT
CASSSGTGNNEKLFF
>TRBV2|once|TRBJ2-1|NA
TGTGCCAGCAGGATAGCTCTCGGGCAGTTCTTC
CASRIALGQFF
>TRBV29-1|NA|TRBJ2-1|TRBD2
TGCAGCGTTGATGTAAGCGGGGTCTACAATGAGCAGTTCTTC
CSVDVSGVYNEQFF
>TRBV2|NA|TRBJ2-3|TRBD2
TGTGCCAGCAGGAAGCTTAGCGGGATTACCACAGATACGCAGTATTTT
CASRKLSGITTDTQYF
>TRBV6-5|NA|TRBJ2-7|NA
TGTGCCAGCCATCAGGGGTACGAGCAGTACTTC
CASHQGYEQYF
>TRBV18|few|TRBJ2-7|TRBD1
TGTGCCAGCTCAACCAACAGGGGAAGCTCCTACGAGCAGTACTTC
CASSTNRGSSYEQYF
>TRBV10-3|NA|TRBJ1-2|TRBD1
TGTGCCATCAGTGATGTCAGGGGGAATGGCTACACCTTC
CAISDVRGNGYTF
>TRBV7-2|NA|TRBJ2-1|TRBD2
TGTGCCAGCACCTTGACTAGCGGGAGGCTGGATGAGCAGTTCTTC
CASTLTSGRLDEQFF
>TRBV28|NA|TRBJ1-2|TRBD1
TGTGCCAGCAGTTTACCTCAGGGGGCAAGCTATGGCTACACCTTC
CASSLPQGASYGYTF
>TRBV21-1|NA|TRBJ1-2|NA
TGTGCCAGCAGCGAAGGCGCTGGCTACACCTTC
CASSEGAGYTF
>TRBV4-2|NA|TRBJ1-2|NA
TGTGCCAGCAGCCAAGACCCGTCGAGGAATACTGGCTACACCTTC
CASSQDPSRNTGYTF
>TRBV7-6|once|TRBJ1-5|NA
TGTGCCAGCAGCTTGGGGGGGGCTCAGCCCCAGCATTTT
CASSLGGAQPQHF
>TRBV4-2|NA|TRBJ2-2|TRBD2
TGTGCCAGCAGCCCAAGCCAGCGGGAGAACACCGGGGAGCTGTTTTTT
CASSPSQRENTGELFF
>TRBV28|NA|TRBJ2-5|NA
TGTGCCAGCAGTTTATTCGGGGCAGGGAGGGAGACCCAGTACTTC
CASSLFGAGRETQYF
>TRBV5-4|NA|TRBJ2-1|NA
TGTGCCAGCAGCTTGGCCCGCAATGAGCAGTTCTTC
CASSLARNEQFF
>TRBV5-5|NA|TRBJ2-5|TRBD2
TGTGCCAGCAGCTCCCAACTAGCGGGAGTCGGTGAGACCCAGTACTTC
CASSSQLAGVGETQYF
>TRBV19|NA|TRBJ1-5|NA
TGTGCCAGTAGTAAGGACAGTCATCAGCCCCAGCATTTT
CASSKDSHQPQHF
>TRBV28|NA|TRBJ2-1|TRBD2
TGTGCCAGCAGTCTGCCGGGAGGCCAGCAGTTCTTC
CASSLPGGQQFF
>TRBV5-5|NA|TRBJ1-3|NA
TGTGCCAGCAGCTTCGCAGGGCGGAACACCATATATTTT
CASSFAGRNTIYF
>TRBV11-2|NA|TRBJ1-3|NA
TGTGCCAGCAGCTTAGTACAGGGTGGAAACACCATATATTTT
CASSLVQGGNTIYF
>TRBV6-5|once|TRBJ2-1|TRBD2
TGTGCCAGCCTAACTAGCGGGAGAGGAGGTGAGCAGTTCTTC
CASLTSGRGGEQFF
>TRBV6-6|NA|TRBJ1-3|TRBD1
TGTGCCAGCGAGGACAGGGCTGGAAACACCATATATTTT
CASEDRAGNTIYF